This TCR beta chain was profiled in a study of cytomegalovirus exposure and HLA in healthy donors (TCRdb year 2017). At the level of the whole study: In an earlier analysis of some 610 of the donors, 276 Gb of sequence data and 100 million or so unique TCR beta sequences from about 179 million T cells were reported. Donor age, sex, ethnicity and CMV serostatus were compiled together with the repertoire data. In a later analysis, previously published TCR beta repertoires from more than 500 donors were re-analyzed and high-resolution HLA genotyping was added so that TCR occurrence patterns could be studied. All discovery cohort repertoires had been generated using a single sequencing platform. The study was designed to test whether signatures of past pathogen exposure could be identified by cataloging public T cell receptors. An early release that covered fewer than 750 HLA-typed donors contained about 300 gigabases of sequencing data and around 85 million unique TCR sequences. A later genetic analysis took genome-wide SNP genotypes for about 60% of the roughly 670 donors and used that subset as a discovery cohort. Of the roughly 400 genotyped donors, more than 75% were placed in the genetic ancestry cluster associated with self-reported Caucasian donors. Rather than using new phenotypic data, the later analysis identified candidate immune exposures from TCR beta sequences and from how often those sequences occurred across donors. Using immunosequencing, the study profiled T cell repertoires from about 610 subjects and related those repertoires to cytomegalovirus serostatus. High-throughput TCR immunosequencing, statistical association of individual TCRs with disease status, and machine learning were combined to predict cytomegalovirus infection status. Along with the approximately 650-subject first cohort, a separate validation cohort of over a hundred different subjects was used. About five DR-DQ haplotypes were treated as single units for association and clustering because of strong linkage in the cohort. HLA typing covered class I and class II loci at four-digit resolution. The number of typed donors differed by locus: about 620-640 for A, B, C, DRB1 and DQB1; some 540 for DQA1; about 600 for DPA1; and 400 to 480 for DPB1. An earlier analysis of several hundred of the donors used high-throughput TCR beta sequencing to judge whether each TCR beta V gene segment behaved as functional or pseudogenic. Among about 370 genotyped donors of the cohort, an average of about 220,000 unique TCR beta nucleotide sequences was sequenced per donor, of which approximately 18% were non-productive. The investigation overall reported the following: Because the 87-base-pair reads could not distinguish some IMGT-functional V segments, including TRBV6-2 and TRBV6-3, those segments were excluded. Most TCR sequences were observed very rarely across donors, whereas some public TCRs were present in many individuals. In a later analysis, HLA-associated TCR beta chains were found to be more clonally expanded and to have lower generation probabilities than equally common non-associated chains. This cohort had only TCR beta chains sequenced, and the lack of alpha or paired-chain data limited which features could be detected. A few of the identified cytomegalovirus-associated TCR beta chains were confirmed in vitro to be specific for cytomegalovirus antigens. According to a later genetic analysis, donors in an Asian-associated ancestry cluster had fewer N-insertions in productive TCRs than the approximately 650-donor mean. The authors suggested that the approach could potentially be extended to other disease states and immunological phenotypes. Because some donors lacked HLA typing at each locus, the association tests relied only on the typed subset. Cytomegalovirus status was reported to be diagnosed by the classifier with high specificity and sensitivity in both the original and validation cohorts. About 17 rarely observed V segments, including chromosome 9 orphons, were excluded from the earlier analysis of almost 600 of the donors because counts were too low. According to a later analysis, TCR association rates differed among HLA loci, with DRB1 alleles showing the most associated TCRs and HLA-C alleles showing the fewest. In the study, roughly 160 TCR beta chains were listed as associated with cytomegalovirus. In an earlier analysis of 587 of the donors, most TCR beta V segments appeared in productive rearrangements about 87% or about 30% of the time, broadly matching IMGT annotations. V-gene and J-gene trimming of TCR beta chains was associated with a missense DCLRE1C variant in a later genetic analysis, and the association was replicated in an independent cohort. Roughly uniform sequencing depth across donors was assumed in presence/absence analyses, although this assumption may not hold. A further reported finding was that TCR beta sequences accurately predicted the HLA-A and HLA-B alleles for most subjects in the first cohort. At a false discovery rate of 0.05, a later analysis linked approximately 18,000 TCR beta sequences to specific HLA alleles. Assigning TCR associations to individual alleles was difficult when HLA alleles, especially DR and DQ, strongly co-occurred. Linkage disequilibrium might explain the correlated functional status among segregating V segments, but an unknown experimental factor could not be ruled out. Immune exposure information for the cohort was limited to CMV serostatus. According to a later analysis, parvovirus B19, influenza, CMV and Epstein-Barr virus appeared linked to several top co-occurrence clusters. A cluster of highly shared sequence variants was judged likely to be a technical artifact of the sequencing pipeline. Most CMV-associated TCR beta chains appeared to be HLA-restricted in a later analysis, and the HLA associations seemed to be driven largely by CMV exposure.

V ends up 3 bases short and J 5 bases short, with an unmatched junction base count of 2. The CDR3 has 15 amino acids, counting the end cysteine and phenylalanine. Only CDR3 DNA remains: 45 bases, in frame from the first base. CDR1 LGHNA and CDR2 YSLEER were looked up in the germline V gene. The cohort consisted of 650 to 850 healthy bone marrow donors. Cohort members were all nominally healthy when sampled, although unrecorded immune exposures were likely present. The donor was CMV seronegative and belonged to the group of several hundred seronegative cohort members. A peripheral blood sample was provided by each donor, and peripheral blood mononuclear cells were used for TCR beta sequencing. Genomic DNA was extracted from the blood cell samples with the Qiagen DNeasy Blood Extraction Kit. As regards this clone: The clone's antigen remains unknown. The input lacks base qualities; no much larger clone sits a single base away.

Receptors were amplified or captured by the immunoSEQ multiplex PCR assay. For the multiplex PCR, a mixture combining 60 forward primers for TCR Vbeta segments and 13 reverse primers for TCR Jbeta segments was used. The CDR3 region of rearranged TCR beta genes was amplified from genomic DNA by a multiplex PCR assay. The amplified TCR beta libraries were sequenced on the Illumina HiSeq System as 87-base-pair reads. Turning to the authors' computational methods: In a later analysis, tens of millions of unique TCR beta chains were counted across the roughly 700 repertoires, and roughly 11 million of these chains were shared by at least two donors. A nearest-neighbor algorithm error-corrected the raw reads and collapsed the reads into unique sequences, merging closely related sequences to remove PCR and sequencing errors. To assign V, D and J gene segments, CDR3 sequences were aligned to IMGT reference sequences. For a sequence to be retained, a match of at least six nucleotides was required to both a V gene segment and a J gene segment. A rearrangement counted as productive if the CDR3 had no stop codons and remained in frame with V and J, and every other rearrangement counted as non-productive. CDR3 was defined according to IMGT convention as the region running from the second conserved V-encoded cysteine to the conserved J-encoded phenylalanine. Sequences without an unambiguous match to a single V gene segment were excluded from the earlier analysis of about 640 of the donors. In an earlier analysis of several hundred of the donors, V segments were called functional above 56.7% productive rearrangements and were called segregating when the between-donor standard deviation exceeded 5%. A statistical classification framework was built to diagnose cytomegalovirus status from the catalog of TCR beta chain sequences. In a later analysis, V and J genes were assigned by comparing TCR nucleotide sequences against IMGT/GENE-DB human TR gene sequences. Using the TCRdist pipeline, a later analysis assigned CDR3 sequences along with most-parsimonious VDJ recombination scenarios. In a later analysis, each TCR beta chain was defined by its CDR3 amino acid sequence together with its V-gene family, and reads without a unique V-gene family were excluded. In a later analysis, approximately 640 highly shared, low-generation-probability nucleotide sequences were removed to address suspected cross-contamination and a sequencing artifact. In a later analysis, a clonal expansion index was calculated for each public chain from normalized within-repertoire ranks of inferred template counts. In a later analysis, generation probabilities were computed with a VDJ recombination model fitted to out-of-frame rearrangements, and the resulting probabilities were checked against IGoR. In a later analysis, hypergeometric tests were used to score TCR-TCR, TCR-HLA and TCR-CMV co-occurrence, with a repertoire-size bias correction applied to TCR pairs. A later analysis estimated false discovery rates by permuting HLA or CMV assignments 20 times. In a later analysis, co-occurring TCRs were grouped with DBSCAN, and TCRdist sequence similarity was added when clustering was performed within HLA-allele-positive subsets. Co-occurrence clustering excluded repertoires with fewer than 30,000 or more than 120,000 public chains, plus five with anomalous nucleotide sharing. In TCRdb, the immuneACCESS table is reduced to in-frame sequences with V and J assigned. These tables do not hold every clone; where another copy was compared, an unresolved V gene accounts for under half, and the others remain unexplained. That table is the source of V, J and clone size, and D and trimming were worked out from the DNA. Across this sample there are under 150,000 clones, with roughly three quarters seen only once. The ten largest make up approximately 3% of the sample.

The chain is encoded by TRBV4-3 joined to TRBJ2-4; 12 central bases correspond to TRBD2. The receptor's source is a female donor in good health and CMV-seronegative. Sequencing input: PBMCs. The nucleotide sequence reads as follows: TGCGCCAGCAGCCATGCTAGCGGGGGGGAAAACATTCAGTACTTC. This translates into CASSHASGGENIQYF.